These T cell receptor beta chains were read from a single sample in a study of T cells in Graves' hyperthyroidism and ophthalmopathy. A single record per CDR3 protein comes from TCRdb applying MiXCR to the multiplex PCR reads. The sample holds around 700,000 distinct CDR3 sequences; 30% to 40% are singletons and the top ten take around 32%. Sample: blood. Source of these receptors: a woman aged 40 to 50 with Graves' hyperthyroidism. Both conserved end residues are part of each CDR3. D genes are given only for firm matches. Clone size appears in some rows only: once, few, many, or a class for an expanded clone.

length,size,D,V,J,DNA,CDR3
15,-,-,TRBV6-2/TRBV6-3,TRBJ1-1,TGTGCCAGCAGTTACTCATATGACAGGTTGGCTGAAGCTTTCTTT,CASSYSYDRLAEAFF
14,few,-,TRBV6-5,TRBJ2-7,TGTGCCAGCCACCTCAGGGGTGGGAACTACGAGCAGTACTTC,CASHLRGGNYEQYF
15,-,-,TRBV5-1,TRBJ2-7,TGCGCCAGCAGCTTTACCCCGGTCTGGGCGGGGACGAAGGACTTC,CASSFTPVWAGTKDF
13,-,-,TRBV7-9,TRBJ1-1,TGTGCCAGCAGTCATAAGGGGATTAATGAAGCTTTCTTT,CASSHKGINEAFF
14,-,-,TRBV7-2,TRBJ2-1,TGTGCCAGCAGCCGGGACTGGGAGGATGTTGGGCAGTTCTTC,CASSRDWEDVGQFF
13,many,TRBD2,TRBV7-9,TRBJ2-7,TGTGCCAGCAGCTTTGCGGGAGCCTACGAGCAGTACTTC,CASSFAGAYEQYF
15,many,-,TRBV25-1,TRBJ1-5,TGTGCCAGCTCACCCGGGAGGGACGGCAATCAGCCCCAGCATTTT,CASSPGRDGNQPQHF
14,-,-,TRBV29-1,TRBJ2-3,TGCAGCGCCATACAGGGTTCTCCCACAGATACGCAGTATTTT,CSAIQGSPTDTQYF
13,many,-,TRBV20-1,TRBJ1-4,TGCAGTACCTGGGGGCAGGGACGTGAAAAACTGTTTTTT,CSTWGQGREKLFF
15,once,-,TRBV29-1,TRBJ1-2,TGCAGCGTTGACGACGGGGGCAGCTCAAACTATGGCTACACCTTC,CSVDDGGSSNYGYTF
15,-,TRBD1,TRBV7-2,TRBJ1-1,TGTGCCGGCAGCTTGGATACAGGGGGGTTGGCGGAAGCTTTCTTT,CAGSLDTGGLAEAFF
15,few,-,TRBV4-1,TRBJ1-1,TGCGCCAGCAGCCAAGTACCGGACCCGAACACTGAAGCTTTCTTT,CASSQVPDPNTEAFF
16,few,TRBD2,TRBV7-9,TRBJ2-7,TGTGCCAGCAGCTTTGTTCGGGGGACTAGCGGTAACGAGCAGTACTTC,CASSFVRGTSGNEQYF